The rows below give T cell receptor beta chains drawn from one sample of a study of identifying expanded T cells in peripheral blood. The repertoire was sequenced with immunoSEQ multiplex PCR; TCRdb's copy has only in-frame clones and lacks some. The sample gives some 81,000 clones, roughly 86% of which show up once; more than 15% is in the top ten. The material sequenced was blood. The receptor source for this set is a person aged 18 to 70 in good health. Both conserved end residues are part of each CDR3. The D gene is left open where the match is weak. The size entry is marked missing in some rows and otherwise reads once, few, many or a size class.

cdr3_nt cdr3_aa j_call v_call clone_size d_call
TGTGCCAGTCAAAGGGGGGTCAATCAGCCCCAGCATTTT CASQRGVNQPQHF TRBJ1-5 TRBV28 . .
TGTGCCAGCAGCTTAGAACAGGGGAGTCCTGAAGCTTTCTTT CASSLEQGSPEAFF TRBJ1-1 TRBV7-9 . TRBD1
TGCGCCAGCAGCCAAGATCGGGGTCGCCCGTGGCAGTACTTC CASSQDRGRPWQYF TRBJ2-7 TRBV4-1 . .
TGTGCCTGGTCTGAAGGGGACAATGAGCAGTTCTTC CAWSEGDNEQFF TRBJ2-1 TRBV30 . .
TGTGCCAGCAGTGAATCAGGATTGGGGGAAGTAATTGGTCAGCCCCAGCATTTT CASSESGLGEVIGQPQHF TRBJ1-5 TRBV25-1 . .
TGTGCCAGCATTTCTAGCGGTGAATCCTACAATGAGCAGTTCTTC CASISSGESYNEQFF TRBJ2-1 TRBV28 . TRBD2
TGTGCCACCAGCAGAGCGGGCCTCACTGGCGGGGAGCTGTTTTTT CATSRAGLTGGELFF TRBJ2-2 TRBV15 . .
TGCGCCAGCCGACAGGACTCTGGGGCCAACGTCCTGACTTTC CASRQDSGANVLTF TRBJ2-6 TRBV5-1 once .
TGTGCCAGCAGCTTGAGAGGGGGCGCTTACAATGAGCAGTTCTTC CASSLRGGAYNEQFF TRBJ2-1 TRBV5-8 . TRBD1
TGTGCCACCAGCAGGGGACAACAAGAGACCCAGTACTTC CATSRGQQETQYF TRBJ2-5 TRBV15 . .
TGTGCCAGCAGTTTAAGGCGGGGAGGTAATGAAAAACTGTTTTTT CASSLRRGGNEKLFF TRBJ1-4 TRBV27 . .
TGCGCCAGCAGCCAAGCTTACAGGGGGCGTACTGAAGCTTTCTTT CASSQAYRGRTEAFF TRBJ1-1 TRBV4-1 many TRBD1